This TCR beta chain was sequenced during a study of T cells in Graves' hyperthyroidism and ophthalmopathy. The study, taken as a whole, reports: Among thyroid clonotypes expanded above 0.001, most also appeared in blood. Before onset, ophthalmopathy was predicted by the model a median roughly six months earlier.

V lost 3 bases and J lost 8, with 8 bases in between. The length of the CDR3 is 12 residues. Germline V gene lookup returns CDR1 MDHEN and CDR2 SYDVKM. For this clonotype: What it binds is unknown.

An approximately 10 ml volume of fresh peripheral blood provided the PBMCs. Using RNA transcripts as the source, TCR beta CDR3 regions were amplified. The HTBI primer set drove a first-round RT-PCR of the TCR CDR3. One entry per CDR3 protein, called by TCRdb with MiXCR from the multiplex PCR reads. The sample has some 530,000 distinct CDR3 sequences; about 22% are singletons. This TCR derives from a woman in her 70s with Graves' ophthalmopathy. Input material: blood. V is TRBV28 and J is TRBJ1-5; D ambiguous. The CDR3 protein is CASSFGPKPQHF. For the CDR3, the DNA is TGTGCCAGCAGTTTCGGACCGAAGCCCCAGCATTTT.